The entry below gives a single TCR beta chain sequence along with its context. What it recognizes is unknown. These data originate in a study of monozygotic twins with inflammatory bowel disease. General study points: Especially with disease activity, IBD patients shared fewer clonotypes with others than healthy twins did.

Following a re-call of the 5' RACE reads, TCRdb has one entry per CDR3 protein and lacks DNA. This table holds around 380,000 distinct CDR3 sequences. The length of the CDR3 is 15 residues. Per the germline V gene, CDR1 is SNHLY and CDR2 is FYNNEI. Sequenced input: blood. J is TRBJ1-6 and V is TRBV2. The source is a human donor with ulcerative colitis or Crohn's disease, or a healthy co-twin of an affected twin (not recorded which). CDR3 sequence: CASSELVRANSPLHF.